These 12 T cell receptor beta chains originate from one sample sequenced in a study of T cell responses to AZD1222 COVID-19 vaccine (dated by TCRdb to about 2021). Receptor amplification or capture employed the immunoSEQ multiplex PCR assay. TCRdb's version of the immuneACCESS table is confined to in-frame rearrangements and falls short of the full clone set. An unresolved V gene accounts for under half of the shortfall where checked; the remainder is of unknown origin. Across this sample there are 120,000 or so clones, with around 93% seen only once. The ten largest clones capture less than 6% of the sample. The time point label here, explained by the study, means: about 28 days (+/-7) after the second vaccine dose. Specimen: peripheral blood, collected 28 days after the second AZD1222 dose. Receptor source: an adult who received the AZD1222 COVID-19 vaccine.

This clone was seen a handful of times. V usage is TRBV9 and J usage is TRBJ1-4, with D perhaps matching TRBD1 (5 bases). The CDR3 has 16 amino acids. Deletions cut 2 bases from V and 5 bases from J, with 16 bases between. CDR1 SGDLS and CDR2 YYNGEE come from the germline V gene. The CDR3 sequence: CASSVGPRTGNEKLFF. CDR3 in DNA: TGTGCCAGCAGCGTGGGACCTCGAACCGGCAATGAAAAACTGTTTTTT.

CDR3 protein: CSVGHISRPGRNLGDTQYF. The CDR3 DNA reads as TGCAGCGTTGGACACATAAGTAGACCGGGACGAAACCTCGGAGATACGCAGTATTTT. The V gene is TRBV29-1, the J gene TRBJ2-3, with D perhaps assigned TRBD1 or TRBD2 (5 bases each). The CDR3 runs 19 residues. Looked up from germline, CDR1 is SQVTM and CDR2 is ANQGSEA. The ends were cut back, 4 bases at V and 5 bases at J, with 31 bases in the middle.

The rearrangement uses TRBV24-1 and TRBJ2-1; 9 positions agree with TRBD2. Germline V gene data show CDR1 as KGHDR and CDR2 as SFDVKD. This CDR3 is built from 15 residues. The junction had 11 bases not matched to a gene; V was cut back by 7 bases and J by 8 bases. The CDR3 sequence: CATSEGASGIDEQFF. The CDR3 DNA sequence: TGTGCCACCAGCGAAGGGGCTAGCGGGATAGATGAGCAGTTCTTC.

This chain uses TRBV6-5 with TRBJ2-3; 11 bases line up with TRBD2. This CDR3 comprises 14 residues. V shed 7 bases, J shed 6 bases, and the junction held 6 bases outside the gene matches. The germline CDR1 and CDR2 sequences are MNHEY and SVGAGI. The CDR3 sequence: CASKLAGALDTQYF. CDR3 DNA: TGTGCCAGCAAACTAGCGGGAGCTTTGGATACGCAGTATTTT.

The chain recombines TRBV7-9 with TRBJ1-2; no definite D call. CDR1 and CDR2 (germline): SEHNR, FQNEAQ (reference sequence). The CDR3 is 16 residues long. The germline V and J ends were trimmed by 2 bases and 6 bases, with 19 bases remaining between them. In DNA form, the CDR3 reads TGTGCCAGCAGCTTATCCGGCAGCGTAGACTCGGATGGCTACACCTTC. Translation: CASSLSGSVDSDGYTF.

The chain employs TRBV5-4 and TRBJ2-3; either TRBD1 or TRBD2 may fit D (5 bases each). Germline lookup yields CDR1 SGHNT and CDR2 YYREEE (reference sequence). This CDR3 has 15 residues. Trimming took off 1 base at V and 1 base at J, with 10 bases between the two ends. The CDR3 sequence is CASSLSGGRTDTQYF. In nucleotides, the CDR3 is TGTGCCAGCAGCTTGAGTGGGGGTCGCACAGATACGCAGTATTTT.

The table lists this clone with a few counts. This sequence joins TRBV30 and TRBJ2-1, with 11 bases aligning to TRBD2. This CDR3 is 15 amino acids long. Germline-derived CDR1 and CDR2 are GTSNPN and SVGIG (reference sequence). The trim removed 2 bases at V and 5 bases at J, leaving 5 bases unmatched. The CDR3 sequence: CAWSRKGLADNEQFF. In DNA form, the CDR3 reads TGTGCCTGGAGTCGGAAGGGACTAGCGGACAATGAGCAGTTCTTC.

V usage is TRBV15 and J usage is TRBJ1-5; no reliable D call. The CDR3 extends over 14 amino acids. The germline CDR1 and CDR2 sequences are LNHNV and YYDKDF (reference sequence). Trimming cost V 0 bases and J 5 bases, with 8 bases left between them. CDR3 coding DNA: TGTGCCACCAGCAGAGATCTGGTGGATCAGCCCCAGCATTTT. Translation: CATSRDLVDQPQHF.

The rearrangement uses TRBV10-3 and TRBJ2-3; D is unresolved. Germline assignment: CDR1 ENHRY and CDR2 SYGVKD. The length of the CDR3 is 13 residues. Trimming took off 6 bases at V and 5 bases at J, with 12 bases between the two ends. CDR3 sequence: CAIRPVGGDTQYF. The DNA for the CDR3 is TGTGCCATCAGGCCCGTGGGCGGAGATACGCAGTATTTT.

The table lists this clone with a count of one. V and J are TRBV5-6 and TRBJ2-4; 7 nucleotides agree with TRBD2. CDR1 and CDR2 from the germline V gene are SGHDT and YYEEEE. This CDR3 comprises 16 residues. The V segment lost 3 bases and the J segment 2 bases; nucleotides outside the gene matches: 8. In DNA, the CDR3 is TGTGCCAGCAGCTCGGCTAGCGGCGGCTCCAAAAACATTCAGTACTTC. Protein product: CASSSASGGSKNIQYF.

The chain couples TRBV7-6 to TRBJ2-1, with 8 nucleotides matching TRBD2. V lost 4 bases to trimming and J lost 2 bases; unmatched junction nucleotides: 7. In germline, CDR1 is SGHVS, CDR2 FNYEAQ. The CDR3 covers 16 residues. The CDR3 DNA reads TGTGCCAGCAGCTACGGGACTAGGTATACCTACAATGAGCAGTTCTTC. As protein: CASSYGTRYTYNEQFF.

The V gene is TRBV3-1 (or the pseudogene TRBV3-2), the J gene TRBJ1-1, with D hard to call. The CDR3 covers 12 residues. Germline CDR1 LGHDT, CDR2 YNNKEL (reference sequence). The V end was cut by 3 bases, the J end by 4 bases, with 6 bases between. Written as DNA, the CDR3 is TGTGCCAGCAGCCACAGGACCACTGAAGCTTTCTTT. It yields the protein CASSHRTTEAFF.